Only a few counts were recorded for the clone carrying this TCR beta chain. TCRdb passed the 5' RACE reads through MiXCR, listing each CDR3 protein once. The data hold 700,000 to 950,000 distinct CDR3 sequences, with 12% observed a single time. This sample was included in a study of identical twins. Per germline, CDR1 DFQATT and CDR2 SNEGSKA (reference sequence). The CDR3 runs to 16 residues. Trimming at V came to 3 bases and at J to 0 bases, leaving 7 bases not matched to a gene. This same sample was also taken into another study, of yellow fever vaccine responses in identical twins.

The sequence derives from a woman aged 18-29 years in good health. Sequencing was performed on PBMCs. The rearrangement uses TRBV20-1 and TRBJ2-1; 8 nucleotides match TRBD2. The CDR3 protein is CSASGELADSYNEQFF. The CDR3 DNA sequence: TGCAGTGCTAGTGGGGAACTAGCGGACTCCTACAATGAGCAGTTCTTC.